A single sample gave rise to the 20 T cell receptor beta chains below, sequenced in a study of blood T cell repertoires in COVID-19. The table came from immunoSEQ multiplex PCR; TCRdb's copy has only in-frame clones and leaves some out. The data show about 210,000 clones, around 82% seen once. Sequencing input: peripheral blood. Every receptor here comes from a woman between 65 and 79 years old with acute or convalescent COVID-19.

This chain joins TRBV27 and TRBJ2-3; TRBD2 matches at 10 bases. V lost 3 bases to trimming and J lost 0 bases; unmatched junction nucleotides: 9. Germline CDR1 MNHEY, CDR2 SMNVEV (reference sequence). The CDR3 is 18 amino acids. The CDR3 spells CASSFLRSTSGSTDTQYF. The CDR3 coding sequence is TGTGCCAGCAGTTTTTTACGCTCGACTAGCGGGAGCACAGATACGCAGTATTTT.

The chain couples TRBV7-3 to TRBJ2-5; possibly TRBD2 for D (6 bases). Per germline, CDR1 SGHTA and CDR2 FQGTGA. V was pared by 5 bases and J by 4 bases, with 17 bases between. The CDR3 runs to 15 residues. The CDR3 is CASSRNTGVGETQYF. As DNA, the CDR3 is TGTGCCAGCAGCCGAAATACGGGGGTGGGAGAGACCCAGTACTTC.

This sequence joins TRBV5-1 and TRBJ1-5; D is possibly TRBD1 (6 bases). This CDR3 spans 15 amino acids. The germline V gene has CDR1 SGHRS and CDR2 YFSETQ. The germline V and J ends were trimmed by 4 bases and 5 bases, with 16 bases remaining between them. The CDR3 loop is CASSVSGQLDQPQHF. The CDR3 region has the DNA TGCGCCAGCAGCGTATCAGGACAGCTCGATCAGCCCCAGCATTTT. The variable domain in full, completed from reference TRBV5-1 and TRBJ1-5, reads KAGVTQTPRYLIKTRGQQVTLSCSPISGHRSVSWYQQTPGQGLQFLFEYFSETQRNKGNFPGRFSGRQFSNSRSEMNVSTLELGDSALYLCASSVSGQLDQPQHFGDGTRLSIL.

This rearrangement joins TRBV29-1 to TRBJ1-5, with D possibly matching TRBD1 (5 bases). V lost 8 bases and J 0 bases, leaving 23 bases between the germline ends. Germline loops: CDR1 SQVTM, CDR2 ANQGSEA. The CDR3 is 17 amino acids. CDR3 in DNA: TGCAGCCCCCCGCGGGGAGGGACCTTTTATAGCAATCAGCCCCAGCATTTT. This sequence encodes CSPPRGGTFYSNQPQHF.

The chain carries TRBV2 and TRBJ1-5; 9 nucleotides line up with TRBD1. The CDR3 sequence is 13 residues long. Germline values: CDR1 SNHLY, CDR2 FYNNEI. The V gene end was trimmed by 6 bases and the J gene end by 8 bases; junction bases not matched to a gene: 5. Written as DNA, the CDR3 is TGTGCCAGCAGAGGGACAGGGTGGAAGCCCCAGCATTTT. This codes for CASRGTGWKPQHF.

The CDR3 coding sequence is TGCAGCGTAGACAGGGGGCGCAGCTATGGCTACACCTTC. Its translation: CSVDRGRSYGYTF. V is TRBV29-1 and J is TRBJ1-2; 10 positions agree with TRBD1. Germline V gene data show CDR1 as SQVTM and CDR2 as ANQGSEA. V shed 6 bases and J 4 bases; nucleotides not matched to a gene: 5. This CDR3 is built from 13 residues.

This clone was seen only a few times. The chain links TRBV12-3 or TRBV12-4 to TRBJ2-7; TRBD1 is a possible D gene (6 bases). The CDR3 consists of 13 residues. With 3 bases removed from V and 6 bases from J, the gap between germline ends came to 12 bases. CDR3 nucleotide sequence: TGTGCCAGCAGTTTTCGTTTGGGGGCCGAGCAGTACTTC. This gives the protein CASSFRLGAEQYF.

The chain combines TRBV30 with TRBJ1-4; TRBD1 aligns across 10 bases. CDR1 and CDR2 (germline): GTSNPN, SVGIG (reference sequence). CDR3 length: 13 amino acids. The J segment lost 6 bases and the V segment lost 8 bases, leaving 6 bases of the junction unmatched. Here the CDR3 reads CAGGTGVDEKLFF. The CDR3 coding sequence is TGTGCCGGAGGGACAGGGGTAGATGAAAAACTGTTTTTT.

This sequence joins TRBV7-2 and TRBJ2-7; 8 nucleotides line up with TRBD2. The CDR3 is 15 amino acids. Germline CDR1 reads SGHTA; CDR2 reads FQGNSA. Unmatched junction bases numbered 9, after V lost 5 bases and J lost 3 bases. The DNA for the CDR3 is TGTGCCAGCAGCCCACTGGGACTAGGGCGCTACGAGCAGTACTTC. The encoded protein is CASSPLGLGRYEQYF. The variable domain in full, with the rest retrieved from reference TRBV7-2 and TRBJ2-7, is GAGVSQSPSNKVTEKGKDVELRCDPISGHTALYWYRQSLGQGLEFLIYFQGNSAPDKSGLPSDRFSAERTGGSVSTLTIQRTQQEDSAVYLCASSPLGLGRYEQYFGPGTRLTVT.

The J gene is TRBJ1-6, the V gene TRBV10-1, with 9 bases identical to TRBD1. The CDR3 has 13 amino acids. The V segment lost 8 bases and the J segment 6 bases; nucleotides outside the gene matches: 2. Germline V CDR1 and CDR2: WNHNN, SYGVQD (reference sequence). The CDR3 DNA is TGCGCCAGCCGGGACAGGGTTAATTCACCCCTCCACTTT. Residues: CASRDRVNSPLHF.

The sample holds one count of this clone. The chain links TRBV2 to TRBJ2-5; a possible D gene is TRBD2 (7 bases). Trimming removed 8 bases from V and 5 bases from J, with 12 bases in between. Germline loops: CDR1 SNHLY, CDR2 FYNNEI. The CDR3 sequence is 12 residues long. The CDR3 DNA sequence: TGTGCCAGCCGAAGGGGGGGGGAGACCCAGTACTTC. Its translation: CASRRGGETQYF.

This clone has a handful of counts. This sequence joins TRBV7-3 and TRBJ2-1; TRBD2 matches 11 bases. V trimming: 5 bases; J trimming: 9 bases; junction bases outside the gene matches: 9. Germline V lookup: CDR1 SGHTA, CDR2 FQGTGA. The CDR3 runs to 15 residues. The CDR3 loop reads CASSQNSGGAGEQFF. CDR3 DNA: TGTGCCAGCAGCCAGAATAGCGGGGGGGCCGGTGAGCAGTTCTTC. The complete variable domain, with remaining parts taken from reference TRBV7-3 and TRBJ2-1, reads GAGVSQTPSNKVTEKGKYVELRCDPISGHTALYWYRQSLGQGPEFLIYFQGTGAADDSGLPNDRFFAVRPEGSVSTLKIQRTERGDSAVYLCASSQNSGGAGEQFFGPGTRLTVL.

The chain joins TRBV13 to TRBJ2-3, with D perhaps TRBD1 (5 bases). V dropped 3 bases and J dropped 13 bases, with 17 bases sitting between them. The germline V gene has CDR1 PRHDT and CDR2 FYEKMQ (reference sequence). The CDR3 is 13 amino acids. The CDR3 region is CASSLGWSGAKYF. The CDR3, as DNA: TGTGCCAGCAGCTTGGGATGGAGTGGGGCAAAGTATTTT. Full variable domain (outside the CDR3, taken from reference TRBV13 and TRBJ2-3): AAGVIQSPRHLIKEKRETATLKCYPIPRHDTVYWYQQGPGQDPQFLISFYEKMQSDKGSIPDRFSAQQFSDYHSELNMSSLELGDSALYFCASSLGWSGAKYFGPGTRLTVL.

The rearrangement joins TRBV24-1 to TRBJ2-7, with TRBD1 matching 10 bases. The CDR3 extends over 14 amino acids. In germline, CDR1 is KGHDR, CDR2 SFDVKD. V shed 4 bases and J 5 bases; nucleotides not matched to a gene: 4. This chain's CDR3 is CATSDPDRGNEQYF. The CDR3 bases are TGTGCCACCAGTGACCCGGACAGGGGGAACGAGCAGTACTTC.

Worth noting for this clone: The sample carries other DNA sequences with the same CDR3. J is TRBJ2-7 and V is TRBV24-1; the D gene is possibly TRBD2 (5 bases). The length of the CDR3 is 12 residues. V was shortened by 3 bases and J by 4 bases, with 6 bases between the two germline ends. Germline loops: CDR1 KGHDR, CDR2 SFDVKD. CDR3 in amino acids: CATSDRGYEQYF. The CDR3 coding sequence is TGTGCCACCAGTGATCGAGGGTACGAGCAGTACTTC.

This clone was observed once. The chain employs TRBV15 and TRBJ2-1; the D gene is possibly TRBD2 (7 bases). The V gene's germline CDR1 is LNHNV and CDR2 YYDKDF (reference sequence). Trimming left V 2 bases short and J 4 bases short, with 15 bases between. The CDR3 totals 16 residues. CDR3 amino acids: CATSRLHGGPYNEQFF. Written as DNA, the CDR3 is TGTGCCACCAGCAGATTACACGGGGGGCCTTACAATGAGCAGTTCTTC.

The genes are TRBV10-3 and TRBJ1-2; possible D gene TRBD1, 6 bases. The length of the CDR3 is 15 residues. Germline assignment: CDR1 ENHRY and CDR2 SYGVKD. The V gene lost 2 bases and the J gene lost 8 bases, with 18 bases spanning the gap. The CDR3 reads CAISETAGATVGYTF. In DNA form, the CDR3 reads TGTGCCATCAGTGAGACGGCAGGGGCCACTGTAGGCTACACCTTC.

The rearrangement uses TRBV12-3 or TRBV12-4 and TRBJ1-1; D gene uncertain. V lost 6 bases and J lost 5, with 10 bases in between. The CDR3 loop spans 12 amino acids. The CDR3 reads CASSPEWTEAFF. In nucleotides, the CDR3 is TGTGCCAGCAGCCCGGAGTGGACTGAAGCTTTCTTT.

The chain carries TRBV15 and TRBJ2-5; 11 bases agree with TRBD2. The length of the CDR3 is 15 residues. Germline CDR1 is LNHNV and CDR2 is YYDKDF (reference sequence). Unmatched junction bases numbered 3, after V lost 0 bases and J lost 6 bases. In DNA form, the CDR3 reads TGTGCCACCAGCAGAGACGTAGCGGGGGGGCAGACCCAGTACTTC. It is translated as CATSRDVAGGQTQYF.

The genes are TRBV30 and TRBJ2-5, with 8 bases identical to TRBD2. The CDR3 runs 14 residues. The junction had 11 bases not matched to a gene; V was cut back by 4 bases and J by 7 bases. Germline assignment: CDR1 GTSNPN and CDR2 SVGIG (reference sequence). As DNA, the CDR3 is TGTGCCTGGACCCCTTCCGGGACTAGAGGGACCCAGTACTTC. Translating gives CAWTPSGTRGTQYF. The variable domain in full, with the rest retrieved from reference TRBV30 and TRBJ2-5, is SQTIHQWPATLVQPVGSPLSLECTVEGTSNPNLYWYRQAAGRGLQLLFYSVGIGQISSEVPQNLSASRPQDRQFILSSKKLLLSDSGFYLCAWTPSGTRGTQYFGPGTRLLVL.